One sample yielded the 6 T cell receptor beta chains listed below, sequenced in a study of shared clonotypes between healthy human individuals. Clones were read by immunoSEQ multiplex PCR, and TCRdb kept only the in-frame ones, dropping some. In the table there are some 680,000 clones, around three quarters of which are singletons. Sequencing input: memory CD4+ T cells sorted from blood. Stated subset: CD45RA-negative fraction. Every receptor here comes from a woman in her 30s in good health.

This clone appeared a few times. The CDR3 DNA reads TGTGCCAGCAGTCCGCGGTACGGGCGAGCTTTCTTT. Protein sequence: CASSPRYGRAFF. V and J are TRBV6-6 and TRBJ1-1, with D unclear. Germline V lookup: CDR1 MNHNY, CDR2 SVGAGI (reference sequence). V was trimmed by 5 bases and J by 10 bases, leaving 14 bases between them. This CDR3 is 12 amino acids long.

Note on this clone: Other nucleotide sequences in the sample specify the same CDR3. The rearrangement uses TRBV28 and TRBJ1-2; no definite D call. The CDR3 runs 12 residues. The germline gives CDR1 MDHEN, CDR2 SYDVKM. Between the trimmed V and J ends, which lost 4 bases and 5 bases, there was a span of 8 bases. CDR3 nucleotides: TGTGCCAGCAGTTCATTAGGATATGGCTACACCTTC. Translation: CASSSLGYGYTF.

Points on this clone: Other nucleotide sequences from this sample produce the same CDR3. The chain couples TRBV4-2 to TRBJ1-1, with no clear D. The length of the CDR3 is 15 residues. Germline V gives CDR1 LGHNA, CDR2 YNFKEQ. Trimming removed 0 bases at V and 1 base at J, with 9 bases between. Here the CDR3 DNA reads TGTGCCAGCAGCCAAGATAGGGCAGGGAACACTGAAGCTTTCTTT. It encodes CASSQDRAGNTEAFF.

The CDR3 region is CASSASGKTYEQYF. The CDR3, as DNA: TGTGCCAGCAGCGCTTCGGGGAAGACCTACGAGCAGTACTTC. The V call is TRBV11-3, the J call TRBJ2-7; a weak D match, TRBD2 (5 bases). V shed 5 bases and J shed 2 bases, with 13 bases lying between them. The CDR3 has 14 amino acids. The germline CDR1 and CDR2 sequences are SGHNT and YENEEA.

This sequence joins TRBV9 and TRBJ2-5, with D possibly being TRBD1 (5 bases). Per germline, CDR1 SGDLS and CDR2 YYNGEE. Trimming removed 3 bases at V and 1 base at J, with 10 bases between. The CDR3 is made up of 14 amino acids. The CDR3 sequence is CASSAHGAQETQYF. The CDR3 DNA follows: TGTGCCAGCAGCGCCCATGGGGCCCAAGAGACCCAGTACTTC.

The rearrangement joins TRBV5-1 to TRBJ2-3, with 11 bases lining up with TRBD2. Germline V gives CDR1 SGHRS, CDR2 YFSETQ. The V segment lost 5 bases and the J segment 2 bases; nucleotides outside the gene matches: 7. This CDR3 spans 16 amino acids. CDR3 coding DNA: TGCGCCAGCAGACCAGGGACTAGCGGATACACAGATACGCAGTATTTT. Its protein is CASRPGTSGYTDTQYF.